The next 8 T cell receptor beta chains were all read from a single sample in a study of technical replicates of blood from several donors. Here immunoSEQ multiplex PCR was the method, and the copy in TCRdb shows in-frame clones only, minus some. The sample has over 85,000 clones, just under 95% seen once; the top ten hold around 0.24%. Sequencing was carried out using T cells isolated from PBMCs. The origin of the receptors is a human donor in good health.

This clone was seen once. CDR3: CASSGGTGYGYTF. The CDR3 coding sequence is TGTGCCAGCAGTGGCGGGACAGGCTATGGCTACACCTTC. The gene calls are TRBV6-1 and TRBJ1-2; TRBD1 aligns across 8 bases. Germline CDR1 MNHNS, CDR2 SASEGT. V was pared by 4 bases and J by 4 bases, with 2 bases of the junction left unmatched. The CDR3 covers 13 residues.

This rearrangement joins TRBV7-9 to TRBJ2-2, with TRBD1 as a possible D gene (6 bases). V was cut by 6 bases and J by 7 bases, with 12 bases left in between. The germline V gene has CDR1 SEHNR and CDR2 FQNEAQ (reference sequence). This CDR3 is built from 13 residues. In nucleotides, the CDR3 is TGTGCCAGCAGAACAGGGCTGGTCGGGGAGCTGTTTTTT. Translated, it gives CASRTGLVGELFF.

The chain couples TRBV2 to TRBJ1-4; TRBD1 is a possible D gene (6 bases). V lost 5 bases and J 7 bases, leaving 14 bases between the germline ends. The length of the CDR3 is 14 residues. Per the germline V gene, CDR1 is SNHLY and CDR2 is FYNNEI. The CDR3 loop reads CASSLQGVGEKLFF. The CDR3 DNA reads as TGTGCCAGCAGTTTACAGGGCGTCGGTGAAAAACTGTTTTTT.

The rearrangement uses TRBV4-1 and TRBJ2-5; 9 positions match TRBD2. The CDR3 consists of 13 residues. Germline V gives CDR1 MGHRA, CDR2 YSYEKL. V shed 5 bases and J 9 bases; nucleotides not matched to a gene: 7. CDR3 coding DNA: TGCGCCAGCAGCAGGGGACTAGCAGGCTCCCAGTACTTC. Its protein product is CASSRGLAGSQYF.

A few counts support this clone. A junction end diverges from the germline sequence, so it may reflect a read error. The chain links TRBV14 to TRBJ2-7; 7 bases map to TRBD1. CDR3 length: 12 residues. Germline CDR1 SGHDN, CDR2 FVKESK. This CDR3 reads CASSLTGYEQYF. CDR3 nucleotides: TGTGCGAGCAGCCTGACAGGGTACGAGCAGTACTTC.

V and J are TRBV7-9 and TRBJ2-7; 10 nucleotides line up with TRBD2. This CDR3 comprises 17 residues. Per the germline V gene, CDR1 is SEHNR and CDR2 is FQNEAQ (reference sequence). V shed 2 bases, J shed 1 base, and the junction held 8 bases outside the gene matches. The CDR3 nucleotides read TGTGCCAGCAGCTTAACCCCGGGACTAGCGACATCCTACGAGCAGTACTTC. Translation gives CASSLTPGLATSYEQYF.

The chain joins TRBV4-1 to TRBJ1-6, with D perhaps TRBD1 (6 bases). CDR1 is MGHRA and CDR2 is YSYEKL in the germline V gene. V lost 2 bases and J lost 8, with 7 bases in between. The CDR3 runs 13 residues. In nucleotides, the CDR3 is TGCGCCAGCAGCCAAACAGGGTATTCACCCCTCCACTTT. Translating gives CASSQTGYSPLHF.

The CDR3 reads CASSLKTGPSYNEQFF. CDR3 nucleotide sequence: TGTGCCAGCAGCCTCAAGACAGGGCCCTCCTACAATGAGCAGTTCTTC. The J gene is TRBJ2-1, the V gene TRBV7-8; 7 bases line up with TRBD1. J lost 0 bases, V lost 5 bases, and 7 bases had no gene match. Germline V gene sequence: CDR1 SGHVS, CDR2 FQNEAQ. The CDR3 spans 16 residues.